The rows below give T cell receptor beta chains drawn from one sample of a study of cytomegalovirus exposure and HLA in healthy donors. TCRdb's table, derived via immunoSEQ multiplex PCR, lists solely in-frame clones and lacks some. Of hundreds of thousands of clones in the sample, around 76% are singletons; the top ten hold 0.6% to 0.7%. Sequenced sample: PBMCs. Receptors were obtained from a man between 18 and 29 years old in good health and CMV-seronegative. Each CDR3 is given with its conserved first and last residue.

v_call: TRBV28; cdr3_aa: CASSQVGGGSHEQYF
v_call: TRBV15; cdr3_aa: CATSRAFRGGRSKNIQYF
v_call: TRBV10-3; cdr3_aa: CAISWTGSNEKLFF
v_call: TRBV9; cdr3_aa: CASSVSGGRVETQYF
v_call: TRBV2; cdr3_aa: CASRREGSWFDGTQYF
v_call: TRBV2; cdr3_aa: CASNREIGNQPQHF
v_call: TRBV27; cdr3_aa: CASKGQANYNEQFF
v_call: TRBV15; cdr3_aa: CATSRHRDSYEQYF
v_call: TRBV2; cdr3_aa: CASSAGNYGYTF
v_call: TRBV7-8; cdr3_aa: CASSVTSGRAGEQYF
v_call: TRBV7-9; cdr3_aa: CASSLQGANSPLHF
v_call: TRBV2; cdr3_aa: CASSDVGGLINEQFF
v_call: TRBV28; cdr3_aa: CASSLAGAYGYTF
v_call: TRBV5-1; cdr3_aa: CASSPGTSGKPYEQYF
v_call: TRBV5-1; cdr3_aa: CASSLRIGLAGDHGTQYF
v_call: TRBV7-6; cdr3_aa: CASSDRQGLDTEAFF
v_call: TRBV5-4; cdr3_aa: CASSLWGDDEKLFF
v_call: TRBV28; cdr3_aa: CASRAPGGRAYEQYF
v_call: TRBV5-1; cdr3_aa: CASSFSGQGSDTQYF
v_call: TRBV9; cdr3_aa: CASSIGGLVPYNEQFF
v_call: TRBV5-4; cdr3_aa: CASSARGRAHEQYF
v_call: TRBV5-6; cdr3_aa: CASSYRTSGAIYEQYF
v_call: TRBV7-3; cdr3_aa: CASSLGGQGVEQFF
v_call: TRBV28; cdr3_aa: CASSGRDRSYGYTF
v_call: TRBV6-5; cdr3_aa: CASSYWSGQGNTEAFF
v_call: TRBV19; cdr3_aa: CASRPYGTIHQPQHF
v_call: TRBV6-1; cdr3_aa: CASTLLGQGIWFF
v_call: TRBV6-4; cdr3_aa: CASSDCGGGLREQYF
v_call: TRBV9; cdr3_aa: CASSAGEGGANVLTF
v_call: TRBV5-1; cdr3_aa: CASSLGTSGYNEQFF
v_call: TRBV29-1; cdr3_aa: CSGVSGIAGEVSYEQYF
v_call: TRBV19; cdr3_aa: CASSLQREYGEQFF
v_call: TRBV6-1; cdr3_aa: CASSGGRGISTSGRQTQYF
v_call: TRBV9; cdr3_aa: CASSVGTGGGADTLYF
v_call: TRBV19; cdr3_aa: CASSIKEGGAADIQYF
v_call: TRBV6-5; cdr3_aa: CASSSHRVNSGNTIYF
v_call: TRBV28; cdr3_aa: CASKVFDRGHYEQYF
v_call: TRBV27; cdr3_aa: CASRRQGADTQYF
v_call: TRBV5-4; cdr3_aa: CASSLPGDRNNYGYTF
v_call: TRBV7-2; cdr3_aa: CASSLVWPTGELFF
v_call: TRBV10-3; cdr3_aa: CAIRGGQGNTEAFF
v_call: TRBV7-9; cdr3_aa: CASSSRAGETQYF
v_call: TRBV4-2; cdr3_aa: CASSQDPPTSFIYEQYF
v_call: TRBV6-6; cdr3_aa: CASSYSPGNTEAFF
v_call: TRBV11-3; cdr3_aa: CASSVYEWGYTF
v_call: TRBV7-8; cdr3_aa: CASSPTEDYGYTF
v_call: TRBV5-8; cdr3_aa: CASSPAWSGNEQFF
v_call: TRBV19; cdr3_aa: CASSTRGDYGYTF
v_call: TRBV4-1; cdr3_aa: CASSQDAGAGGYGYTF
v_call: TRBV6-6; cdr3_aa: CASSRVTGGSGETQYF
v_call: TRBV7-3; cdr3_aa: CASSSGGSSSGANVLTF
v_call: TRBV4-1; cdr3_aa: CASSQAGLVSYEQYF
v_call: TRBV5-1; cdr3_aa: CASSSGTSGSNEQFF
v_call: TRBV4-1; cdr3_aa: CASSQGQTATYEQYF
v_call: TRBV25-1; cdr3_aa: CASSPPGAYEQYF
v_call: TRBV7-9; cdr3_aa: CASSLDGGGNQPQHF
v_call: TRBV21-1; cdr3_aa: CASSKRGTGGYGYTF
v_call: TRBV6-1; cdr3_aa: CASTLEGAGTEAFF
v_call: TRBV7-9; cdr3_aa: CASSWPDRGRDEQFF